The 9 T cell receptor beta chains presented below share a single source sample, sequenced in a study of patients and donors after allogeneic stem cell transplantation (TCRdb year 2020). The method was RT-PCR. The sequencer was a NextSeq 550. The public reads were reprocessed in TCRdb via fastp at Q25 and MiXCR, keeping in-frame beta chains. One record per CDR3 amino acid sequence lists the most common genes and DNA. The sample contains approximately 200,000 distinct CDR3 sequences, 35% to 45% of them found a single time. The top ten constitute 11% of the sample. The material sequenced was blood, either unsorted or a sorted T cell fraction (not recorded which). The receptors were sampled from a human donor who was either an allogeneic HSCT recipient or a stem cell or donor lymphocyte infusion donor (not recorded which). It is not recorded whose cells these are; they may come from a transplant donor.

In its sample, this clonotype was seen a few times. The CDR3 spells CAYIRGRQETQYF. CDR3 sequence (DNA): TGCGCCTACATCAGGGGACGCCAAGAGACCCAGTACTTC. The chain employs TRBV5-1 and TRBJ2-5, with D possibly TRBD1 on 6 matching bases. The CDR3 is made up of 13 amino acids. The V gene lost 10 bases and the J gene lost 1 base, with 14 bases spanning the gap. Germline lookup yields CDR1 SGHRS and CDR2 YFSETQ.

CDR3 region: CASSFPEETQYF. Here the CDR3 DNA reads TGTGCCAGCAGTTTCCCTGAAGAGACCCAGTACTTC. The chain carries TRBV12-3 or TRBV12-4 and TRBJ2-5; D gene ambiguous. The V end lost 3 bases, the J end lost 3 bases, and 5 bases lay between the germline ends. The CDR3 loop spans 12 amino acids.

The chain employs TRBV6-2 or TRBV6-3 and TRBJ1-5; 9 bases fit TRBD1. CDR1 is MNHEY, CDR2 SVGEGT, per germline. This CDR3 contains 14 residues. The V gene end was trimmed by 6 bases and the J gene end by 0 bases; junction bases not matched to a gene: 0. CDR3 DNA sequence: TGTGCCAGCAGGACAGGGGGTAGCAATCAGCCCCAGCATTTT. It is translated as CASRTGGSNQPQHF.

This clonotype was picked up a small number of times. This chain joins TRBV5-1 and TRBJ1-2; 8 nucleotides agree with TRBD1. This CDR3 region has 14 residues. The germline V gene has CDR1 SGHRS and CDR2 YFSETQ. Unmatched junction bases numbered 8, after V lost 2 bases and J lost 8 bases. In DNA form, the CDR3 reads TGCGCCAGCAGCTTCGACAGGGGAAATGGAGGCTACACCTTC. Amino acid sequence: CASSFDRGNGGYTF.

V usage is TRBV3-1 and J usage is TRBJ1-2, with D unclear. This CDR3 is 12 amino acids long. V gave up 4 bases and J gave up 8 bases, with 11 bases separating them. Germline CDR1 LGHDT, CDR2 YNNKEL (reference sequence). CDR3 protein: CASSRSENGYTF. DNA for the CDR3: TGTGCCAGCAGCCGGTCGGAGAACGGCTACACCTTC. The full variable domain, with the rest looked up from reference TRBV3-1 and TRBJ1-2, is DTAVSQTPKYLVTQMGNDKSIKCEQNLGHDTMYWYKQDSKKFLKIMFSYNNKELIINETVPNRFSPKSPDKAHLNLHINSLELGDSAVYFCASSRSENGYTFGSGTRLTVV.

The chain is built from TRBV9 and TRBJ1-5; no reliable D call. Looked up from germline, CDR1 is SGDLS and CDR2 is YYNGEE. The ends were cut back, 3 bases at V and 5 bases at J, with 9 bases in the middle. CDR3 length: 13 amino acids. For the CDR3, the DNA is TGTGCCAGCAGCGGACGCCCGGATCAGCCCCAGCATTTT. Translation gives CASSGRPDQPQHF.

The sample holds a few counts of this clonotype. The rearrangement uses TRBV4-3 and TRBJ1-4; 9 positions agree with TRBD1. Germline V CDR1 and CDR2: LGHNA, YSLEER. Trimming cost V 2 bases and J 6 bases; bases outside gene matches: 7. The CDR3 extends over 16 amino acids. The chain's CDR3 is CASSQTGTGMYEKLFF. The CDR3 nucleotides are TGCGCCAGCAGCCAAACCGGGACAGGGATGTATGAAAAACTGTTTTTT.

The rearrangement joins TRBV27 to TRBJ1-2; TRBD1 is a possible D gene (6 bases). The CDR3 extends over 16 amino acids. Per germline, CDR1 MNHEY and CDR2 SMNVEV (reference sequence). Trimming shortened V by 5 bases and J by 4 bases, and 20 bases separated the two germline ends. The CDR3 protein is CASSHGQFPPLYGYTF. CDR3 DNA: TGTGCCAGCAGTCACGGACAGTTCCCCCCCCTCTATGGCTACACCTTC.

The chain links TRBV4-1 to TRBJ1-5; D perhaps matches TRBD1 (5 bases). This CDR3 comprises 16 residues. Trimming removed 5 bases at V and 6 bases at J, with 20 bases between. The germline V gene has CDR1 MGHRA and CDR2 YSYEKL. CDR3 nucleotide sequence: TGCGCCAGCAGCACTCGAGCAGGGTTCCCGGGTCAGCCCCAGCATTTT. Protein: CASSTRAGFPGQPQHF.